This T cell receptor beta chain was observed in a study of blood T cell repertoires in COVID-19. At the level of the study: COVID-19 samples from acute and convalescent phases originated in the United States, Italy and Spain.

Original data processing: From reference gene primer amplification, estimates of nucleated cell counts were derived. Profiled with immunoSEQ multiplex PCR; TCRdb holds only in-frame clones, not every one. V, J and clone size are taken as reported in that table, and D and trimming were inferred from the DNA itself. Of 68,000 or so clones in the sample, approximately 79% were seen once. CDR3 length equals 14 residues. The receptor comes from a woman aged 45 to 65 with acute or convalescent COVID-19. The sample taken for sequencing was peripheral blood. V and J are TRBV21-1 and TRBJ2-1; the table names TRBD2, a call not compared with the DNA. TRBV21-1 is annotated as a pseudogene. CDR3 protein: CAGRPGSSYNEQFF. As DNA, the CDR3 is TGTGCCGGCCGGCCGGGGAGCTCCTACAATGAGCAGTTCTTC.